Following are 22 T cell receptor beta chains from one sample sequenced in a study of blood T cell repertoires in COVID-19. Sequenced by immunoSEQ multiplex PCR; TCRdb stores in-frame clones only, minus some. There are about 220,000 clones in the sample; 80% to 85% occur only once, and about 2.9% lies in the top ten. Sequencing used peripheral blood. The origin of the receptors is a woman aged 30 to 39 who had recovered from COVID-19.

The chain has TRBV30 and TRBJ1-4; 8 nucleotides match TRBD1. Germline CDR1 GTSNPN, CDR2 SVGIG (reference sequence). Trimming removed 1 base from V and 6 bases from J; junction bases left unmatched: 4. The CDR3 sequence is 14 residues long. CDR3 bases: TGTGCCTGGAGTGAGACAGGGGTGGATGAAAAACTGTTTTTT. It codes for CAWSETGVDEKLFF.

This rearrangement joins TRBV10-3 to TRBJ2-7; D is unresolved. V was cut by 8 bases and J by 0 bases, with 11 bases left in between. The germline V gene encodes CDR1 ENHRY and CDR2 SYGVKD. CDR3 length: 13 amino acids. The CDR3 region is CAISEPSSYEQYF. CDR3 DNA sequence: TGTGCCATCTCGGAGCCGAGCTCCTACGAGCAGTACTTC.

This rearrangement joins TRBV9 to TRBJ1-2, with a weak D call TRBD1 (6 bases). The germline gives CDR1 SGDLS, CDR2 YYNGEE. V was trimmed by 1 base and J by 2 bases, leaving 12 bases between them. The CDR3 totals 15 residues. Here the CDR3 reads CASSVNRAVNYGYTF. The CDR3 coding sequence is TGTGCCAGCAGCGTAAACAGGGCCGTAAACTATGGCTACACCTTC.

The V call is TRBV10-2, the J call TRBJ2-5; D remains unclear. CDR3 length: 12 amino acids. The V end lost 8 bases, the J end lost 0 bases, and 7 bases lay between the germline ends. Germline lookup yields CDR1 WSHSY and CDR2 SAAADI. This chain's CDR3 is CASRTHQETQYF. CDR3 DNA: TGCGCCAGCCGAACACACCAAGAGACCCAGTACTTC.

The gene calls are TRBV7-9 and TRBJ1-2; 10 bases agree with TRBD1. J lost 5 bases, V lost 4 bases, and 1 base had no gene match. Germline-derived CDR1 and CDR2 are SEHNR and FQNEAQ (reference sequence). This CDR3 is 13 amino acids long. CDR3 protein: CASSSGQGYGYTF. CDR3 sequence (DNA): TGTGCCAGCAGCTCGGGACAGGGGTATGGCTACACCTTC.

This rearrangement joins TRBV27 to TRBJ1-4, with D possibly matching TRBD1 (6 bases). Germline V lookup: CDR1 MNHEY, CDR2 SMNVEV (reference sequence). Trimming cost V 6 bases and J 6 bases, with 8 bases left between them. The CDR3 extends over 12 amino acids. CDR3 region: CASRQGHEKLFF. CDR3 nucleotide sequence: TGTGCCAGCAGACAGGGACATGAAAAACTGTTTTTT.

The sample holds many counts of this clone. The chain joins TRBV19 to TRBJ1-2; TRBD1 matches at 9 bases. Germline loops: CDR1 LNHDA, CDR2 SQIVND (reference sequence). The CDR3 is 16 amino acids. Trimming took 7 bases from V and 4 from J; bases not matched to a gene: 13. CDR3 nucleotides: TGTGCCAGTACCTCGGACCCCGGGACAGGGTCCTATGGCTACACCTTC. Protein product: CASTSDPGTGSYGYTF.

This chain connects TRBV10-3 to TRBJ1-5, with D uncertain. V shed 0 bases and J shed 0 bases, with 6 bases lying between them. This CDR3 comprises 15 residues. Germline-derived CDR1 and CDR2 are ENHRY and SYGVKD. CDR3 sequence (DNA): TGTGCCATCAGTGAGTCGGCACCTAGCAATCAGCCCCAGCATTTT. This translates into CAISESAPSNQPQHF.

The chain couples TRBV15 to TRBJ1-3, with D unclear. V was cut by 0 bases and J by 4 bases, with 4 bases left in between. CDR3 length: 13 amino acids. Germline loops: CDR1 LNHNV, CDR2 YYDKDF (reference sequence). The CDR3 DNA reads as TGTGCCACCAGCAGAGATCAAGGAAACACCATATATTTT. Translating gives CATSRDQGNTIYF.

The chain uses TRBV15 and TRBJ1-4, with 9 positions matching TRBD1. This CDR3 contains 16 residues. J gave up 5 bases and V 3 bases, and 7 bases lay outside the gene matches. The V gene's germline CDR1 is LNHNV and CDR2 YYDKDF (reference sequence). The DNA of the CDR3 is TGTGCCACCAGCAGGAGCCTTGGACAGGGGAATGAAAAACTGTTTTTT. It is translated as CATSRSLGQGNEKLFF.

Here the CDR3 DNA reads TGTGCCAGCAGTTATCGGAGGGGAGGCCAGCCCCAGCATTTT. As protein: CASSYRRGGQPQHF. The rearrangement uses TRBV6-5 and TRBJ1-5; D is possibly TRBD1 (5 bases). V gave up 3 bases and J gave up 7 bases, with 13 bases separating them. In germline, CDR1 is MNHEY, CDR2 SVGAGI. The CDR3 totals 14 residues.

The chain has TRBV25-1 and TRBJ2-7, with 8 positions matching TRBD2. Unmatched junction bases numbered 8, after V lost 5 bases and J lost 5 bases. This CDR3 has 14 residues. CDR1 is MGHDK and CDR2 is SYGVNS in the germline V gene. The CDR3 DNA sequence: TGTGCCAGCAGTACGGGACTAGAAGGCGACGAGCAGTACTTC. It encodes CASSTGLEGDEQYF.

CDR3 in amino acids: CASSFEADSFGNTIYF. The CDR3 DNA reads TGTGCCAGCAGTTTTGAGGCAGACTCCTTTGGAAACACCATATATTTT. The V gene is TRBV28, the J gene TRBJ1-3; D is undetermined. The V end was cut by 3 bases, the J end by 3 bases, with 15 bases between. CDR1 MDHEN and CDR2 SYDVKM come from the germline V gene. The CDR3 runs 16 residues.

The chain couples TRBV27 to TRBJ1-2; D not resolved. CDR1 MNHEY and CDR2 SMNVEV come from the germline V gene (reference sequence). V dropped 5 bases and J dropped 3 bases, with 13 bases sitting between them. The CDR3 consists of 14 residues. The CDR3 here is CASSLTRTDYGYTF. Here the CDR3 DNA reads TGTGCCAGCAGTCTAACTAGGACGGACTATGGCTACACCTTC.

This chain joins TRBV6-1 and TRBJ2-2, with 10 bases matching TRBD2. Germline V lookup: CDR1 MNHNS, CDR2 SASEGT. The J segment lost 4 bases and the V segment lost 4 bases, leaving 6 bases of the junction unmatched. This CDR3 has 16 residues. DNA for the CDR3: TGTGCCAGCAGTGTCTGGACTAGCGGAATCACCGGGGAGCTGTTTTTT. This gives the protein CASSVWTSGITGELFF.

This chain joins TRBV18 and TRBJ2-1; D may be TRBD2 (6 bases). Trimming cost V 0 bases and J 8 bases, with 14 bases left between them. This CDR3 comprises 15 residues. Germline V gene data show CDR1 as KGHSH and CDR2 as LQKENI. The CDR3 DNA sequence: TGTGCCAGCTCACCACCCGGGACTCGTGACCATGAGCAGTTCTTC. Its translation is CASSPPGTRDHEQFF.

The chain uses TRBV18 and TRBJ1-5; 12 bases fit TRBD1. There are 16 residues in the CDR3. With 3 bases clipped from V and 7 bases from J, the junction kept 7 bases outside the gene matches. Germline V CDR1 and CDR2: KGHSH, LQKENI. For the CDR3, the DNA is TGTGCCAGCTCACCGGGACAGGGGGCGGTCGGCCAGCCCCAGCATTTT. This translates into CASSPGQGAVGQPQHF.

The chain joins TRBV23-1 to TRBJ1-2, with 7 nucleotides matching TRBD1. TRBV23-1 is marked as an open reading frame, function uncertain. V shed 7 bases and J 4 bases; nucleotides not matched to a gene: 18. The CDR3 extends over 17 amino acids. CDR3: CASNNSLRRGLSYGYTF. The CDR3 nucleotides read TGCGCCAGCAACAATAGCCTAAGGAGGGGGCTGAGCTATGGCTACACCTTC.

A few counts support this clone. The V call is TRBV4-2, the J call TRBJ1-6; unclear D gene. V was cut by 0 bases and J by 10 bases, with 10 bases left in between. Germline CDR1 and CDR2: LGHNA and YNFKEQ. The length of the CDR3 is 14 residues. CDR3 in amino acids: CASSQDIRESPLHF. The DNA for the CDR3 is TGTGCCAGCAGCCAAGATATAAGAGAATCACCCCTCCACTTT.

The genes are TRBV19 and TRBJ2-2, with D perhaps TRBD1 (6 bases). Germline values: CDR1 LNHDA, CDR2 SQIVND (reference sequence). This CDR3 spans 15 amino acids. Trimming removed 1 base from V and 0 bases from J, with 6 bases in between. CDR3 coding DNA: TGTGCCAGTAGTATAGGACAGGCGAACACCGGGGAGCTGTTTTTT. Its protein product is CASSIGQANTGELFF. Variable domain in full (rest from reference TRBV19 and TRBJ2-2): DGGITQSPKYLFRKEGQNVTLSCEQNLNHDAMYWYRQDPGQGLRLIYYSQIVNDFQKGDIAEGYSVSREKKESFPLTVTSAQKNPTAFYLCASSIGQANTGELFFGEGSRLTVL.

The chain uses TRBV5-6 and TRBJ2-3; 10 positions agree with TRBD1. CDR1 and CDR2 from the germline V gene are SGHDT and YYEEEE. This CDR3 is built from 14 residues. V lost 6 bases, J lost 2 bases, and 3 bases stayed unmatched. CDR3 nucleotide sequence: TGTGCCAGCACCGGACAGGGGGTCACAGATACGCAGTATTTT. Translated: CASTGQGVTDTQYF.

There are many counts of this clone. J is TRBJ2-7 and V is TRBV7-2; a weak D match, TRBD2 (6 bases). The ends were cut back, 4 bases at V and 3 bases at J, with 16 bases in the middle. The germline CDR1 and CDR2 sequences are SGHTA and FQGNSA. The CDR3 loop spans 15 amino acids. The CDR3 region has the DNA TGTGCCAGCAGCTCCCCGGGGGACGGGCACTACGAGCAGTACTTC. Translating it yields CASSSPGDGHYEQYF.